This TCR beta chain was observed in a study of post-analysis software for immune sequencing data. The wider study: Multiple sclerosis in the patients followed relapsing-remitting, secondary progressive and progressive-relapsing courses. Overall study findings and caveats: Patients with multiple sclerosis recorded significantly lower normalized Chao1 diversity than controls, the study found.

This clonotype has more than one count but fewer than ten. Its antigen is not identified. TCR beta cDNA libraries included unique molecular identifiers. TCRdb passed the PCR reads through MiXCR, listing each CDR3 protein once. This table has about half a million distinct CDR3 sequences, 30% to 40% appearing once. This TCR derives from a girl aged 2-17 years with multiple sclerosis. The specimen sequenced was blood.

In nucleotides, the CDR3 is TGTGCCAGCAGAGCCCTACGACAGGGGCCATTGAGCGAGCAGTACTTC. The encoded protein is CASRALRQGPLSEQYF. This rearrangement joins TRBV28 to TRBJ2-4, with 8 bases matching TRBD1. The J call may be in error: the DNA end matches TRBJ2-7 better. The CDR3 runs to 16 residues. Germline values: CDR1 MDHEN, CDR2 SYDVKM.